The 25 T cell receptor beta chains listed next were all sequenced from one sample in a study of blood T cell repertoires in COVID-19. Profiled with immunoSEQ multiplex PCR; TCRdb holds only in-frame clones, not every one. The table shows 30,000 to 40,000 clones, with around 90% occurring only once. The sample comprised peripheral blood. All receptors come from a man aged 50-59 years with active or convalescent COVID-19.

CDR3 sequence reads: CSARAETQYF. Written as DNA, the CDR3 is TGCAGTGCTAGGGCAGAGACCCAGTACTTC. The chain carries TRBV20-1 and TRBJ2-5, with D unclear. The length of the CDR3 is 10 residues. Germline V lookup: CDR1 DFQATT, CDR2 SNEGSKA (reference sequence). V was pared by 3 bases and J by 4 bases, with 3 bases between.

This chain links TRBV9 with TRBJ2-1, with 8 bases aligning to TRBD1. The CDR3 has 15 residues. After removal of 4 bases from V and 5 bases from J, the junction contained 8 bases not matched to a gene. Per the germline V gene, CDR1 is SGDLS and CDR2 is YYNGEE. CDR3 sequence: CASSKRDRYNNEQFF. CDR3 bases: TGTGCCAGCAGCAAACGGGACAGGTACAACAATGAGCAGTTCTTC.

The V call is TRBV19, the J call TRBJ2-6; D ambiguous. The CDR3 is 14 amino acids. V dropped 1 base and J dropped 3 bases, with 4 bases sitting between them. Germline lookup yields CDR1 LNHDA and CDR2 SQIVND (reference sequence). CDR3 bases: TGTGCCAGTAGTATAGTCAATGGGGCCAACGTCCTGACTTTC. It specifies CASSIVNGANVLTF.

The J gene is TRBJ2-2, the V gene TRBV3-1 (or the pseudogene TRBV3-2), with 11 bases matching TRBD2. Unmatched junction bases numbered 20, after V lost 2 bases and J lost 6 bases. CDR1 and CDR2 from the germline V gene are LGHDT and YNNKEL (reference sequence). The CDR3 is 21 residues long. CDR3 residues: CASSQLSGTGPASGRSGELFF. CDR3 DNA sequence: TGTGCCAGCAGCCAACTTTCCGGGACAGGGCCCGCTAGCGGGAGGTCCGGGGAGCTGTTTTTT.

The chain carries TRBV18 and TRBJ1-3, with D perhaps TRBD1 (6 bases). V was pared by 4 bases and J by 6 bases, with 10 bases between. The CDR3 sequence is 13 residues long. CDR1 KGHSH and CDR2 LQKENI come from the germline V gene. This CDR3 is CASSRDTLNTIYF. As DNA, the CDR3 is TGTGCCAGCTCACGGGACACCCTAAACACCATATATTTT.

This rearrangement joins TRBV7-2 to TRBJ1-2, with TRBD1 matching over 8 bases. CDR1 and CDR2 from the germline V gene are SGHTA and FQGNSA. The CDR3 sequence is 16 residues long. V lost 2 bases and J lost 3; bases outside the gene matches: 8. CDR3 in amino acids: CASSLSQGAGDYGYTF. The CDR3 region has the DNA TGTGCCAGCAGCTTAAGTCAGGGGGCAGGAGACTATGGCTACACCTTC.

This chain links TRBV15 with TRBJ2-3; a weak D match, TRBD2 (6 bases). Germline CDR1 and CDR2: LNHNV and YYDKDF (reference sequence). The V and J ends lost 4 bases and 5 bases respectively, with 19 bases between them. The CDR3 covers 16 residues. CDR3 sequence (DNA): TGTGCCACCAGCATATCCCCGGGACTCACGCAAGATACGCAGTATTTT. Encoded protein: CATSISPGLTQDTQYF.

The J gene is TRBJ2-6, the V gene TRBV10-3; 9 bases match TRBD1. The germline V gene has CDR1 ENHRY and CDR2 SYGVKD. Germline trimming cut 11 bases from V and 0 bases from J; bases unmatched to any gene: 5. The CDR3 is 15 amino acids. Here the CDR3 reads CAVGTGNSGANVLTF. CDR3 nucleotide sequence: TGTGCCGTCGGGACAGGGAACTCTGGGGCCAACGTCCTGACTTTC.

The CDR3 DNA reads as TGTGCCAGCGGACTAGCGGGAGCGGGCACCGGGGAGCTGTTTTTT. This gives the protein CASGLAGAGTGELFF. The chain recombines TRBV27 with TRBJ2-2; TRBD2 aligns across 13 bases. V was pared by 8 bases and J by 4 bases, with 4 bases of the junction left unmatched. This CDR3 comprises 15 residues. Per the germline V gene, CDR1 is MNHEY and CDR2 is SMNVEV (reference sequence).

The chain joins TRBV6-4 to TRBJ2-7; tentatively, D is TRBD2 (7 bases). The CDR3 is 17 amino acids. Germline lookup yields CDR1 MRHNA and CDR2 SNTAGT. V was cut by 4 bases and J by 6 bases, with 25 bases left in between. Here the CDR3 DNA reads TGTGCCAGCAGTGTCGTAAGGCCCGGGGGGCCCGTCTTCGAGCAGTACTTC. It translates to CASSVVRPGGPVFEQYF.

This rearrangement joins TRBV6-5 to TRBJ2-2; D is perhaps TRBD1 (5 bases). Germline CDR1 MNHEY, CDR2 SVGAGI. Trimming took 6 bases from V and 0 from J, leaving 11 bases between them. The CDR3 is made up of 15 amino acids. The CDR3 nucleotides are TGTGCCAGCAGCCCGGACACCGCGAACACCGGGGAGCTGTTTTTT. Translated: CASSPDTANTGELFF.

This clone has a single count. V usage is TRBV20-1 and J usage is TRBJ1-5; a possible D gene is TRBD1 (5 bases). The germline V gene has CDR1 DFQATT and CDR2 SNEGSKA (reference sequence). Trimming took 3 bases from V and 4 from J, leaving 19 bases between them. The CDR3 has 16 amino acids. CDR3: CSASPGHRPLNQPQHF. As DNA, the CDR3 is TGCAGTGCTAGTCCTGGACACCGTCCCCTGAATCAGCCCCAGCATTTT.

Relative to its sample, this clone is medium-sized (0.01 to 0.1%). The J gene is TRBJ2-3, the V gene TRBV23-1; perhaps TRBD2 as D (5 bases). TRBV23-1 is identified as an open reading frame with a role that is uncertain. This CDR3 is built from 14 residues. V was shortened by 6 bases and J by 6 bases, with 16 bases between the two germline ends. The CDR3 coding sequence is TGCGCCAGCAGCCCAGAGGGAGCCCGGGATACGCAGTATTTT. This translates into CASSPEGARDTQYF.

In its sample, this clone was seen a few times. The chain uses TRBV7-9 and TRBJ2-2, with 12 bases identical to TRBD1. CDR3 length: 15 residues. V shed 5 bases, J shed 4 bases, and the junction held 2 bases outside the gene matches. Germline CDR1 SEHNR, CDR2 FQNEAQ (reference sequence). The CDR3 DNA reads as TGTGCCAGCAGCCTGGGACAGGGGGCCACCGGGGAGCTGTTTTTT. It specifies CASSLGQGATGELFF.

The rearrangement joins TRBV7-2 to TRBJ1-4, with unresolved D. Germline V gene sequence: CDR1 SGHTA, CDR2 FQGNSA. Trimming cost V 1 base and J 0 bases, with 9 bases left between them. The CDR3 spans 16 residues. As DNA, the CDR3 is TGTGCCAGCAGCTTAGGTCCGGTTACAACTAATGAAAAACTGTTTTTT. Its protein is CASSLGPVTTNEKLFF.

The chain is built from TRBV19 and TRBJ2-7; TRBD2 matches 9 bases. The CDR3 loop spans 15 amino acids. With 4 bases clipped from V and 5 bases from J, the junction kept 9 bases outside the gene matches. Germline CDR1 LNHDA, CDR2 SQIVND (reference sequence). CDR3 sequence reads: CASSKAASGNHEQYF. The CDR3 DNA sequence: TGTGCCAGTAGTAAAGCGGCTAGCGGGAACCACGAGCAGTACTTC.

The chain is built from TRBV20-1 and TRBJ1-1, with D possibly being TRBD1 (5 bases). The CDR3 has 12 residues. Trimming removed 3 bases from V and 1 base from J, with 6 bases in between. The germline gives CDR1 DFQATT, CDR2 SNEGSKA (reference sequence). The CDR3, as DNA: TGCAGTGCTAGTCAGGGGAACACTGAAGCTTTCTTT. Its protein is CSASQGNTEAFF.

The genes are TRBV4-3 and TRBJ2-5; no firm D call. The CDR3 consists of 13 residues. Germline CDR1 reads LGHNA; CDR2 reads YSLEER. The V gene lost 0 bases and the J gene lost 7 bases, with 9 bases spanning the gap. The CDR3 bases are TGCGCCAGCAGCCAAGAATTCTCCGGGACCCAGTACTTC. Residues: CASSQEFSGTQYF.

The rearrangement uses TRBV7-2 and TRBJ2-1; D unclear. Trimming shortened V by 1 base and J by 0 bases, and 7 bases separated the two germline ends. The CDR3 consists of 15 residues. Germline V gives CDR1 SGHTA, CDR2 FQGNSA. CDR3 sequence reads: CASSLGRTSYNEQFF. Written as DNA, the CDR3 is TGTGCCAGCAGCTTAGGGAGAACCTCCTACAATGAGCAGTTCTTC.

This sequence joins TRBV5-1 and TRBJ2-7; a weak D match, TRBD1 (5 bases). The germline gives CDR1 SGHRS, CDR2 YFSETQ. The CDR3 is made up of 15 amino acids. With 0 bases removed from V and 7 bases from J, the gap between germline ends came to 17 bases. In nucleotides, the CDR3 is TGCGCCAGCAGCTTGGAGGGGCAGTTCCGTACGGAGCAGTACTTC. It yields the protein CASSLEGQFRTEQYF.

V is TRBV4-3 and J is TRBJ2-2, with 8 nucleotides matching TRBD1. The CDR3 covers 17 residues. Per germline, CDR1 LGHNA and CDR2 YSLEER. J lost 3 bases, V lost 0 bases, and 6 bases had no gene match. The CDR3 nucleotides are TGCGCCAGCAGCCAAGATCGTCACAGGGGGGACACCGGGGAGCTGTTTTTT. It encodes CASSQDRHRGDTGELFF.

The V call is TRBV9, the J call TRBJ2-5; 16 bases map to TRBD2. Germline V gene data show CDR1 as SGDLS and CDR2 as YYNGEE. The CDR3 covers 19 residues. V lost 0 bases and J lost 5; bases outside the gene matches: 10. The CDR3 DNA follows: TGTGCCAGCAGCGTAGGTAGGCCACCGGGACTAGCGGGGGGGGAGACCCAGTACTTC. It encodes CASSVGRPPGLAGGETQYF.

The rearrangement links TRBV5-1 to TRBJ2-2; TRBD2 aligns across 12 bases. Trimming cost V 1 base and J 0 bases; bases outside gene matches: 1. Per germline, CDR1 SGHRS and CDR2 YFSETQ. This CDR3 is 17 amino acids long. This CDR3 reads CASSLRTSGTNTGELFF. CDR3 coding DNA: TGCGCCAGCAGCTTGAGGACTAGCGGGACGAACACCGGGGAGCTGTTTTTT.

The chain carries TRBV10-3 and TRBJ1-2, with D perhaps TRBD1 (6 bases). The CDR3 runs 15 residues. Germline CDR1 reads ENHRY; CDR2 reads SYGVKD. Trimming took 10 bases from V and 1 from J, leaving 19 bases between them. The CDR3 sequence is CATSEGVGDNYGYTF. CDR3 DNA sequence: TGTGCCACCAGCGAGGGGGTAGGGGATAACTATGGCTACACCTTC.

The chain combines TRBV6-2 or TRBV6-3 with TRBJ2-3; TRBD2 agrees at 10 bases. The trim removed 6 bases at V and 6 bases at J, leaving 12 bases unmatched. The CDR3 extends over 16 amino acids. CDR1 MNHEY and CDR2 SVGEGT come from the germline V gene. CDR3 sequence: CASSTHGSGRADTQYF. The CDR3 DNA reads TGTGCCAGCAGCACCCATGGGAGCGGGAGGGCTGATACGCAGTATTTT.